This T cell receptor (beta chain) comes out of a study of technical replicates of blood from several donors. Trimming took off 4 bases at V and 4 bases at J, with 12 bases between the two ends. The CDR3 contains 14 residues. Germline values: CDR1 MNHEY, CDR2 SMNVEV (reference sequence). Clones were read by immunoSEQ multiplex PCR, and TCRdb kept only the in-frame ones, dropping some. The top ten clones hold 10% to 13% of a sample with more than 11,000 clones, around 82% of them seen once. Sequenced: PBMCs. The sequence derives from a human donor in good health. The V and J genes are TRBV27 and TRBJ2-3, with D maybe TRBD1 (6 bases). CDR3 DNA: TGTGCCAGCAGTTCCCCGGGACAATCAGATACGCAGTATTTT. It encodes CASSSPGQSDTQYF.